This entry concerns a single TCR beta chain. Antigen: not known. Per the germline V gene, CDR1 is MNHEY and CDR2 is SMNVEV (reference sequence). V was trimmed by 6 bases and J by 2 bases, leaving 18 bases between them. The CDR3 length is 16 residues. This entry belongs to a study of beta chain features in type 1 diabetes. Study information: Sorted cells from all samples, numbering fewer than 120,000,000, were examined. Study conclusions and caveats: Whether HLA type affects TCRB rearrangement stayed undetermined in the present work.

The authors sorted CD4+ naive, central memory, regulatory and stem cell-like memory cells via CD45RO/CCR7/CD25/CD127/CD95/CD27. The isolated RNA, all of it, was reverse transcribed, so expressed TCRB transcripts were what got sequenced. TCRdb's copy holds only in-frame clones and misses some; the assay was immunoSEQ multiplex PCR. The table shows under 350,000 clones, with 7% to 9% occurring only once. This chain uses TRBV27 with TRBJ2-3; D is possibly TRBD2 (5 bases). Sequenced: central memory CD4+ T cells from blood. The TCR originated in a woman aged 18-29 years in good health. The CDR3 is CASRTYPGSLTDTQYF. DNA of the CDR3: TGTGCCAGCAGGACCTACCCGGGATCTCTCACAGATACGCAGTATTTT.